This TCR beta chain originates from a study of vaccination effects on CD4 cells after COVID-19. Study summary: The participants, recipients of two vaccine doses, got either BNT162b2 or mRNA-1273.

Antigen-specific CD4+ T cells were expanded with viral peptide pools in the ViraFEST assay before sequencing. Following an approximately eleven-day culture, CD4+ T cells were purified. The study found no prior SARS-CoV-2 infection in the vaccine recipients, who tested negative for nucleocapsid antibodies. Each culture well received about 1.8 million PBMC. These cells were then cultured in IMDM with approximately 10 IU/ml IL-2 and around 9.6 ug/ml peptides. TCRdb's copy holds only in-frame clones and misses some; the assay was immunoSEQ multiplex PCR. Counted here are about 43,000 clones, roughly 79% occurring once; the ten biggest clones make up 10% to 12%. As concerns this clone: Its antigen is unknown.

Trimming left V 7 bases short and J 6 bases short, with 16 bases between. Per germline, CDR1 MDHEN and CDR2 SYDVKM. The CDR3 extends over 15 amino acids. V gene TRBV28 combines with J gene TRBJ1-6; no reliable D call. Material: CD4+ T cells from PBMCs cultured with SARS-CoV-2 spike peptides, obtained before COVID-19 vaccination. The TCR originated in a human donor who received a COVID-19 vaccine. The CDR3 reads CASTRDGIPNSPLHF. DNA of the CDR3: TGTGCCAGCACCCGGGATGGAATCCCTAATTCACCCCTCCACTTT. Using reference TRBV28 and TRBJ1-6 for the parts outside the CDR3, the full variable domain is DVKVTQSSRYLVKRTGEKVFLECVQDMDHENMFWYRQDPGLGLRLIYFSYDVKMKEKGDIPEGYSVSREKKERFSLILESASTNQTSMYLCASTRDGIPNSPLHFGNGTRLTVT.